This is a list of T cell receptor beta chains from one sample in a study of human T cells and chemical hapten exposure. TCRdb fed the RACE reads into MiXCR, producing one record per CDR3 protein. The data contain more than 300,000 distinct CDR3 sequences, about 5% of them seen just once; the ten biggest clones take up around 8.8%. This specimen consisted of whole blood, obtained in connection with sensitization to the hapten diphenylcyclopropenone (DPC). All receptors come from a woman aged 18 to 35 with alopecia areata. Some clones in this sample may be carry-over from other donors' samples. Each CDR3 is given with its conserved first and last residue. D genes are given only for firm matches. A row's size may be missing; if present it is once, few, many or a size class.

v_call	d_call	j_call	clone_size	cdr3_aa	cdr3_nt
TRBV21-1	.	TRBJ1-5	many	CASTSKVYCNQPQHF	TGTGCCAGCACCAGCAAGGTGTACTGCAATCAGCCCCAGCATTTT
TRBV29-1	.	TRBJ2-7	few	CSVWRWDGNEQYF	TGCAGCGTTTGGCGGTGGGATGGGAACGAGCAGTACTTC
TRBV7-2	.	TRBJ2-1	many	CASSFILNEQFF	TGTGCCAGCAGCTTTATATTGAATGAGCAGTTCTTC
TRBV20-1	.	TRBJ2-2	few	CSAPRTASNTGELFF	TGCAGTGCTCCCCGGACAGCCAGCAACACCGGGGAGCTGTTTTTT
TRBV24-1	.	TRBJ2-3	.	CATSDSGEKGTDTQCF	TGTGCCACCAGTGATTCAGGGGAGAAGGGCACAGATACGCAGTGTTTT
TRBV2	.	TRBJ2-5	.	CASTPEEEETQYF	TGTGCCAGCACTCCAGAAGAGGAAGAGACCCAGTACTTC
TRBV21-1	.	TRBJ2-4	.	CASSKGMGDSLAKNIQYF	TGTGCCAGCAGCAAAGGAATGGGGGACTCCCTAGCCAAAAACATTCAGTACTTC
TRBV11-2	.	TRBJ1-1	.	CASSFPGVPNTEAFF	TGTGCCAGCAGCTTCCCAGGGGTCCCGAACACTGAAGCTTTCTTT
TRBV4-2	.	TRBJ1-4	many	CASSQDYGVSEKLFF	TGTGCCAGCAGCCAAGATTATGGAGTATCTGAAAAACTGTTTTTT
TRBV20-1	.	TRBJ2-3	.	CSARDRNGGDTQYF	TGCAGTGCTAGAGATCGAAATGGGGGAGATACGCAGTATTTT
TRBV12-3/TRBV12-4	.	TRBJ2-3	.	CASSRDMADTQYF	TGTGCCAGCAGCAGGGACATGGCAGATACGCAGTATTTT
TRBV10-3	TRBD1	TRBJ2-1	many	CAISNGTTGRQFF	TGTGCCATCAGTAATGGAACGACAGGGCGGCAGTTCTTC
TRBV12-3/TRBV12-4	.	TRBJ2-5	.	CASSRQDQETQYF	TGTGCCAGCAGTCGACAGGACCAAGAGACCCAGTACTTC
TRBV5-1	TRBD2	TRBJ2-7	few	CASSSSTSGGPTYEQYF	TGCGCCAGCAGCTCCTCCACTAGCGGGGGGCCGACCTACGAGCAGTACTTC
TRBV2	.	TRBJ2-1	few	CASKAGSSYNEQFF	TGTGCCAGCAAAGCAGGGAGCTCCTACAATGAGCAGTTCTTC
TRBV6-5	TRBD1	TRBJ1-2	.	CASSYSFSTGALYTF	TGTGCCAGCAGTTACTCGTTTTCGACAGGGGCGCTCTACACCTTC
TRBV27	.	TRBJ2-7	.	CASSLDARHEQYF	TGTGCCAGCAGTTTGGATGCCCGTCACGAGCAGTACTTC
TRBV7-3	TRBD1	TRBJ1-1	.	CASSWTGGSTEAFF	TGTGCCAGCAGCTGGACAGGGGGATCCACTGAAGCTTTCTTT
TRBV25-1	.	TRBJ2-6	few	CASSEYAAHWGANVLTF	TGTGCCAGCAGTGAATACGCTGCCCATTGGGGGGCCAACGTCCTGACTTTC
TRBV5-5	.	TRBJ2-3	few	CASSFDRPPTDTQYF	TGTGCCAGCAGCTTTGACAGGCCCCCTACAGATACGCAGTATTTT
TRBV5-1	.	TRBJ1-2	.	CASSLTQQGNSYGYTF	TGCGCCAGCAGCCTAACACAACAGGGAAATTCCTATGGCTACACCTTC
TRBV4-1	.	TRBJ1-4	few	CASSQDNEKLFF	TGCGCCAGCAGCCAAGATAATGAAAAACTGTTTTTT
TRBV14	.	TRBJ1-1	.	CASSQETYGTEAFF	TGTGCCAGCAGCCAGGAAACTTATGGCACTGAAGCTTTCTTT
TRBV7-2	TRBD1	TRBJ1-6	few	CASSLGGTGLLQPLHF	TGTGCCAGCAGCTTAGGTGGGACAGGGCTTCTTCAACCCCTCCACTTT
TRBV14	TRBD1	TRBJ2-2	many	CASSQDRGQSTGELFF	TGTGCCAGCAGCCAAGATAGGGGACAGAGCACCGGGGAGCTGTTTTTT